This T cell receptor beta chain stems from a study of T cells in Graves' hyperthyroidism and ophthalmopathy. CDR3 length equals 14 residues. V was shortened by 5 bases and J by 6 bases, with 16 bases between the two germline ends. Germline CDR1 reads SGHNT; CDR2 reads YENEEA. General study points: Ophthalmopathy and stable hyperthyroidism were separated by a 13 V-J model.

Worth noting for this clonotype: Its target is unknown.

Amplified regions were TCR beta CDR3 sequences from RNA transcripts. First-round RT-PCR of the TCR CDR3 relied on the HTBI primer set. TCRdb itself ran the multiplex PCR reads through MiXCR, one entry per CDR3 protein. This table holds 220,000 or so distinct CDR3 sequences, 16% found once. Fresh peripheral blood, around 9.3 ml, was the source of the PBMCs. The V gene is TRBV11-3, the J gene TRBJ1-2, with a tentative D call TRBD1 (6 bases). Source material: blood. The receptor was isolated from a woman between 18 and 29 years old with Graves' ophthalmopathy. CDR3 loop: CASSRSGGANGYTF. In DNA, the CDR3 is TGTGCCAGCAGCCGTAGCGGGGGGGCGAATGGCTACACCTTC.